The 29 T cell receptor beta chains below all came from one sample that was sequenced in a study of regulatory T cells in long-lasting Graves disease (dated by TCRdb to the early 2020s). Library preparation employed multiplex PCR. The sequencer listed for this sample is Illumina HiSeq 4000. TCR beta libraries were built with iRepertoire HTBI primers and Arm-PCR amplification of CDR3 regions. TCRdb reprocessing: public reads trimmed at Q25 with fastp, clones called with MiXCR, in-frame beta chains kept. Entries that share a CDR3 protein sequence are merged under the most common genes and DNA. The sample records a few hundred thousand distinct CDR3 sequences, approximately 15% of which are singletons. Of the sample, approximately 30% falls within the top ten clones. The sample's time point label, decoded: newly diagnosed GD, antithyroid drugs for less than 3 months. For both TCR sequencing and RNA sequencing, RNA was extracted from PBMCs using TRIzol.

These sequences were also reported in another study, on T cells in Graves' hyperthyroidism and ophthalmopathy.

The sample in question was peripheral blood mononuclear cells (PBMCs), obtained at new diagnosis, from a patient treated with antithyroid drugs. All receptors come from a man aged 35-49 years with Graves disease. Donor details come from another sample of the same person, matched by shared clones.

This clonotype was seen only a few times. The gene calls are TRBV9 and TRBJ2-1; D may match TRBD1 or TRBD2 (6 bases each). CDR1 and CDR2 from the germline V gene are SGDLS and YYNGEE. The CDR3 is 19 amino acids. Deletions cut 0 bases from V and 0 bases from J, with 19 bases between. In DNA form, the CDR3 reads TGTGCCAGCAGCGTAGGAATGGGGGGAGAAGGGGGCTCCTACAATGAGCAGTTCTTC. Its protein product is CASSVGMGGEGGSYNEQFF.

The sample holds many counts of this clonotype. The V and J genes are TRBV28 and TRBJ1-1; D remains ambiguous. Trimming cost V 3 bases and J 0 bases, with 14 bases left between them. Germline assignment: CDR1 MDHEN and CDR2 SYDVKM. CDR3 length: 16 residues. The CDR3 loop is CASSFSFVSMNTEAFF. CDR3 DNA sequence: TGTGCCAGCAGTTTCAGTTTTGTGTCTATGAACACTGAAGCTTTCTTT.

This clonotype was seen at least ten times. The chain joins TRBV20-1 to TRBJ2-2; D call uncertain. V was pared by 6 bases and J by 0 bases, with 20 bases between. CDR1 is DFQATT, CDR2 SNEGSKA, per germline (reference sequence). CDR3 length: 17 amino acids. The CDR3 DNA is TGCAGTGCCCTGAAATGGGCGGCAGACCCGAACACCGGGGAGCTGTTTTTT. It encodes CSALKWAADPNTGELFF.

The chain recombines TRBV20-1 with TRBJ2-1, with 8 bases aligning to TRBD2. Unmatched junction bases numbered 7, after V lost 0 bases and J lost 12 bases. Germline V gives CDR1 DFQATT, CDR2 SNEGSKA (reference sequence). This CDR3 spans 13 amino acids. As DNA, the CDR3 is TGCAGTGCTAGAGACGGGGGGGCCTATGTGCAGTTCTTC. Its translation is CSARDGGAYVQFF.

On this clonotype: This may be a read error, as it is one base from a much larger clone. The J gene is TRBJ2-7, the V gene TRBV2; TRBD1 matches at 7 bases. Germline assignment: CDR1 SNHLY and CDR2 FYNNEI. V dropped 5 bases and J dropped 7; count of bases not matched to a gene: 17. The CDR3 is 16 residues long. The CDR3 DNA is TGTGCCAGCAGTCCCAACCCGGGACAGAGTTGGGATGAGCAGTACTTC. Translating it yields CASSPNPGQSWDEQYF.

This clonotype was seen repeatedly, ten times or more. The chain couples TRBV28 to TRBJ1-2; D uncertain. Germline assignment: CDR1 MDHEN and CDR2 SYDVKM. CDR3 length: 14 amino acids. V dropped 6 bases and J dropped 8 bases, with 19 bases sitting between them. The CDR3 here is CASSLQATRLGYTF. CDR3 nucleotides: TGTGCCAGCAGCCTCCAGGCCACAAGGTTGGGCTACACCTTC.

This clonotype has a handful of counts. This sequence joins TRBV3-1 and TRBJ2-4; 7 nucleotides match TRBD1. V was pared by 2 bases and J by 0 bases, with 7 bases of the junction left unmatched. This CDR3 is 17 amino acids long. Germline assignment: CDR1 LGHDT and CDR2 YNNKEL (reference sequence). This CDR3 reads CASSQPDRALAKNIQYF. The DNA of the CDR3 is TGTGCCAGCAGCCAACCCGACAGGGCACTAGCCAAAAACATTCAGTACTTC. Using reference TRBV3-1 and TRBJ2-4 for the parts outside the CDR3, the full variable domain is DTAVSQTPKYLVTQMGNDKSIKCEQNLGHDTMYWYKQDSKKFLKIMFSYNNKELIINETVPNRFSPKSPDKAHLNLHINSLELGDSAVYFCASSQPDRALAKNIQYFGAGTRLSVL.

The V gene is TRBV20-1, the J gene TRBJ2-2; maybe TRBD1 (5 bases). CDR1 is DFQATT, CDR2 SNEGSKA, per germline (reference sequence). The CDR3 length is 14 residues. V was trimmed by 4 bases and J by 5 bases, leaving 14 bases between them. The CDR3 here is CSAIVPTGTGELFF. CDR3 in DNA: TGCAGTGCTATCGTCCCCACAGGTACCGGGGAGCTGTTTTTT.

This clonotype was detected ten times or more. The chain has TRBV18 and TRBJ2-1; D unclear. The CDR3 has 15 residues. Trimming shortened V by 1 base and J by 6 bases, and 13 bases separated the two germline ends. Germline CDR1 KGHSH, CDR2 LQKENI. CDR3: CASSPQPLFLNEQFF. For the CDR3, the DNA is TGTGCCAGCTCACCACAACCACTCTTCCTCAATGAGCAGTTCTTC. The whole variable domain, filled in from reference TRBV18 and TRBJ2-1, reads NAGVMQNPRHLVRRRGQEARLRCSPMKGHSHVYWYRQLPEEGLKFMVYLQKENIIDESGMPKERFSAEFPKEGPSILRIQQVVRGDSAAYFCASSPQPLFLNEQFFGPGTRLTVL.

This clonotype has a handful of counts. The chain is built from TRBV5-1 and TRBJ2-5; D is ambiguous. From germline, CDR1 is SGHRS and CDR2 YFSETQ. The CDR3 runs 15 residues. Deletions cut 0 bases from V and 3 bases from J, with 12 bases between. CDR3 residues: CASSLGAALEETQYF. The CDR3 DNA reads TGCGCCAGCAGCTTGGGGGCCGCTTTGGAAGAGACCCAGTACTTC.

As for this clonotype: Because the CDR3's place on the DNA is in doubt, the DNA is left out and the CDR3 is given as listed by TCRdb. The gene calls are TRBV11-2 and TRBJ2-5; the D call in the table, TRBD2, was not verified against the DNA. Germline-derived CDR1 and CDR2 are SGHAT and FQNNGV. The CDR3 is 21 residues long, counting both termini. This chain's CDR3 is CDSSFYICSAQSGGGWETQYF.

In its sample, this clonotype was seen many times. The chain is built from TRBV7-9 and TRBJ2-7; TRBD2 matches at 9 bases. The trim removed 4 bases at V and 4 bases at J, leaving 8 bases unmatched. The germline CDR1 and CDR2 sequences are SEHNR and FQNEAQ (reference sequence). The length of the CDR3 is 15 residues. The CDR3 sequence: CASSSVAGGRYEQYF. CDR3 sequence (DNA): TGTGCCAGCAGCTCTGTCGCGGGGGGGCGGTACGAGCAGTACTTC.

This clonotype was seen a handful of times. CDR3: CATNRDRPSPSGTGELFF. The CDR3 region has the DNA TGCGCCACTAACCGGGACAGGCCCTCGCCGTCCGGCACCGGGGAGCTGTTTTTT. The rearrangement links TRBV10-2 to TRBJ2-2, with 8 bases identical to TRBD1. In germline, CDR1 is WSHSY, CDR2 SAAADI. The CDR3 covers 18 residues. After removal of 10 bases from V and 4 bases from J, the junction contained 20 bases not matched to a gene.

As for this clonotype: The junction departs from germline at one end; a sequencing error may be responsible. This rearrangement joins TRBV28 to TRBJ1-2; D perhaps matches TRBD1 (5 bases). This CDR3 region has 12 residues. Looked up from germline, CDR1 is MDHEN and CDR2 is SYDVKM. The CDR3 nucleotides are TGTGCCAGCAGCCAGACAGTAGCTGGCTACGCCTTC. Translated, it gives CASSQTVAGYAF.

This clonotype turned up a few times. The rearrangement uses TRBV4-1 and TRBJ2-7, with TRBD1 as a possible D gene (5 bases). CDR3 length: 15 residues. Germline V gene lookup returns CDR1 MGHRA and CDR2 YSYEKL. The germline V and J ends were trimmed by 0 bases and 0 bases, with 9 bases remaining between them. In DNA, the CDR3 is TGCGCCAGCAGCCAAGAAGACAGAGGCTCCTACGAGCAGTACTTC. This sequence encodes CASSQEDRGSYEQYF.

V is TRBV6-4 and J is TRBJ1-6, with 8 positions matching TRBD1. With V trimmed by 0 bases and J by 10 bases, 5 bases remained unmatched. The CDR3 runs to 15 residues. Germline V lookup: CDR1 MRHNA, CDR2 SNTAGT. The CDR3 DNA is TGTGCCAGCAGTGACTCGATCCACAGGGGGTCACCCCTCCACTTT. Protein: CASSDSIHRGSPLHF.

This clonotype has more than one count but fewer than ten. The CDR3 sequence: CASSEEGQGGTETQYF. Written as DNA, the CDR3 is TGTGCCAGCAGTGAAGAGGGACAGGGGGGTACGGAGACCCAGTACTTC. The gene calls are TRBV2 and TRBJ2-5; 11 bases are shared with TRBD1. Trimming cost V 1 base and J 5 bases; bases outside gene matches: 6. The germline V gene encodes CDR1 SNHLY and CDR2 FYNNEI. The CDR3 length is 16 residues.

This clonotype was seen a few times. The V and J genes are TRBV25-1 and TRBJ2-3, with 9 bases fitting TRBD2. The CDR3 loop spans 16 amino acids. Trimming removed 4 bases from V and 4 bases from J; junction bases left unmatched: 9. In germline, CDR1 is MGHDK, CDR2 SYGVNS. CDR3 sequence reads: CASSAGSGGWADTQYF. The CDR3 DNA reads as TGTGCCAGCAGTGCCGGTAGCGGGGGCTGGGCAGATACGCAGTATTTT.

This clonotype was seen repeatedly, ten times or more. The CDR3 protein is CASNGRSNTKMNTEAFF. For the CDR3, the DNA is TGTGCCAGCAATGGACGCAGCAACACCAAAATGAACACTGAAGCTTTCTTT. The genes are TRBV7-3 and TRBJ1-1; no clear D. There are 17 residues in the CDR3. CDR1 and CDR2 (germline): SGHTA, FQGTGA. V lost 7 bases and J lost 0, with 21 bases in between.

In this sample, this clonotype turned up once. CDR3 loop: CATSSPGTNTDTQYF. The CDR3 DNA is TGTGCCACCAGCAGCCCCGGGACTAACACAGATACGCAGTATTTT. This sequence joins TRBV15 and TRBJ2-3, with TRBD2 matching over 7 bases. Per the germline V gene, CDR1 is LNHNV and CDR2 is YYDKDF (reference sequence). CDR3 size: 15 residues. V lost 3 bases to trimming and J lost 2 bases; unmatched junction nucleotides: 5. The full variable domain, in which reference TRBV15 and TRBJ2-3 provide the parts outside the CDR3, is DAMVIQNPRYQVTQFGKPVTLSCSQTLNHNVMYWYQQKSSQAPKLLFHYYDKDFNNEADTPDNFQSRRPNTSFCFLDIRSPGLGDTAMYLCATSSPGTNTDTQYFGPGTRLTVL.

This clonotype was observed a few times. A read error may account for a junction end that differs from germline. The genes are TRBV18 and TRBJ1-5; D is unclear. CDR1 and CDR2 from the germline V gene are KGHSH and LQKENI. The CDR3 loop spans 14 amino acids. Here the CDR3 DNA reads TGTGCCAGCTCGGCCCCGGATAGCAATCGGCCCCAGCATTTT. Protein sequence: CASSAPDSNRPQHF.

This clonotype was observed many times. The chain links TRBV30 to TRBJ1-5; a weak D match, TRBD1 (5 bases). There are 14 residues in the CDR3. The V and J ends lost 0 bases and 4 bases respectively, with 10 bases between them. The germline V gene has CDR1 GTSNPN and CDR2 SVGIG (reference sequence). The CDR3 protein is CAWSVGRGNQPQHF. CDR3 in DNA: TGTGCCTGGAGTGTTGGACGGGGGAATCAGCCCCAGCATTTT.

This clonotype was counted many times. The V and J genes are TRBV6-2 or TRBV6-3 and TRBJ2-5, with 7 bases that match TRBD1. Losses at the gene ends were 6 bases for V and 2 bases for J; bases not matched to a gene: 3. The CDR3 runs to 13 residues. In germline, CDR1 is MNHEY, CDR2 SVGEGT. The CDR3 loop reads CASRRTGQETQYF. The CDR3 bases are TGTGCCAGCAGGCGGACAGGACAAGAGACCCAGTACTTC.

A note on this clonotype: This may come from a read error, since a much larger clone is one base off. V is TRBV20-1 and J is TRBJ2-1, with a possible D match to TRBD1 (5 bases). The CDR3 is 13 amino acids. The V gene's germline CDR1 is DFQATT and CDR2 SNEGSKA (reference sequence). The CDR3 DNA is TGCAGTGCTAGTCGTCAGGGTTACAATGGGCAGTTCTTC. This gives the protein CSASRQGYNGQFF.

This clonotype was seen at least ten times. A junction boundary mismatches the germline segment, possibly from a read error. The chain couples TRBV5-1 to TRBJ2-4; 7 nucleotides agree with TRBD1. CDR1 is SGHRS, CDR2 YFSETQ, per germline. CDR3 length equals 15 residues. The CDR3 reads CASRAQGRSKDIQYF. CDR3 sequence (DNA): TGCGCCAGCAGAGCACAGGGGCGATCCAAAGACATTCAGTACTTC. Drawing the rest from reference TRBV5-1 and TRBJ2-4, the complete variable domain is KAGVTQTPRYLIKTRGQQVTLSCSPISGHRSVSWYQQTPGQGLQFLFEYFSETQRNKGNFPGRFSGRQFSNSRSEMNVSTLELGDSALYLCASRAQGRSKDIQYFGAGTRLSVL.

The rearrangement uses TRBV3-1 and TRBJ2-5; D remains unclear. CDR1 is LGHDT, CDR2 YNNKEL, per germline (reference sequence). The CDR3 sequence is 13 residues long. Deletions cut 5 bases from V and 5 bases from J, with 12 bases between. CDR3 nucleotide sequence: TGTGCCAGCAGCTCAACCTTGCGGGAGACCCAGTACTTC. This translates into CASSSTLRETQYF.

This clonotype was seen a few times. This chain uses TRBV28 with TRBJ1-3; no reliable D call. V was trimmed by 6 bases and J by 0 bases, leaving 15 bases between them. CDR3 length: 16 residues. Germline CDR1 reads MDHEN; CDR2 reads SYDVKM. The CDR3 is CASSIAGRPSGNTIYF. The CDR3 DNA follows: TGTGCCAGCAGCATCGCCGGACGACCCTCTGGAAACACCATATATTTT.

This clonotype was detected ten times or more. V usage is TRBV7-2 and J usage is TRBJ1-4; TRBD1 matches at 10 bases. V shed 2 bases and J 12 bases; nucleotides not matched to a gene: 6. The CDR3 length is 14 residues. From germline, CDR1 is SGHTA and CDR2 FQGNSA. This CDR3 is CASSLITGTGELFF. CDR3 nucleotide sequence: TGTGCCAGCAGCTTAATAACCGGGACAGGGGAACTGTTTTTT.

This clonotype has more than one count but fewer than ten. This chain joins TRBV2 and TRBJ1-1; D is perhaps TRBD1 (6 bases). Germline loops: CDR1 SNHLY, CDR2 FYNNEI. With 10 bases removed from V and 4 bases from J, the gap between germline ends came to 16 bases. The CDR3 is made up of 13 amino acids. CDR3 DNA sequence: TGTGCCACCCGGGACGGGGGCTTCACTGAAGCTTTCTTT. Protein product: CATRDGGFTEAFF.